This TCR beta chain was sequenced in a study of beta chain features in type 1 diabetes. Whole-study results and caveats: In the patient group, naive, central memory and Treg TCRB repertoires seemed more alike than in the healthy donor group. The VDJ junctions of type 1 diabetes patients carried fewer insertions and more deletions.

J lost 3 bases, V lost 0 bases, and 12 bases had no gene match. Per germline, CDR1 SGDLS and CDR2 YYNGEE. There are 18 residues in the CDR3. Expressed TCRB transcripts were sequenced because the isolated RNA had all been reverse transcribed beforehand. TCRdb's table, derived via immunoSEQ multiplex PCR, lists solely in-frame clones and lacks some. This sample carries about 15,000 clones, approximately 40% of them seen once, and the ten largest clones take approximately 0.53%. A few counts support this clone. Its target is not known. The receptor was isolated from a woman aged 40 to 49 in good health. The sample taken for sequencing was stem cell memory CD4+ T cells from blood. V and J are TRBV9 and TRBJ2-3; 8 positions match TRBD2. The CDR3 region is CASSVDIRSGGRTDTQYF. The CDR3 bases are TGTGCCAGCAGCGTAGATATAAGGTCGGGGGGGCGAACAGATACGCAGTATTTT.